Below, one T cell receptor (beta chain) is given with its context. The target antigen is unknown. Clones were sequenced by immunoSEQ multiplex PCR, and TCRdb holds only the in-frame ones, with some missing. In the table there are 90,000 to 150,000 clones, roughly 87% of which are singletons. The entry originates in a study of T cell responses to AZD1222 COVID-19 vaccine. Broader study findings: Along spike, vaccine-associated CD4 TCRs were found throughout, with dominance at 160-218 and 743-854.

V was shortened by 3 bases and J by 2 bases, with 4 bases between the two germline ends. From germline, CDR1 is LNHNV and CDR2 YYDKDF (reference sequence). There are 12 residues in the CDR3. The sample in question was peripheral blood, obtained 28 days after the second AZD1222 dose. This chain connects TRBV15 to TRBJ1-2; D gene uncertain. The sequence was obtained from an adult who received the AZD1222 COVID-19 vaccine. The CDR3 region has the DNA TGTGCCACCAGCAGGGACAACTATGGCTACACCTTC. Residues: CATSRDNYGYTF.